This is a list of T cell receptor beta chains from one sample in a study of human T cells and chemical hapten exposure. MiXCR, run by TCRdb on the RACE reads, gives a single entry per CDR3 protein. The sample includes around 120,000 distinct CDR3 sequences, roughly 13% of them seen just once. The sequencing here drew on whole blood, taken in connection with sensitization to the hapten diphenylcyclopropenone (DPC). The receptors come from a man between 18 and 29 years old with alopecia areata. Some clones in this sample may be carry-over from other donors' samples. CDR3s include the opening cysteine and the closing phenylalanine or tryptophan. A D gene is named only where the DNA matches it firmly. Only some rows state a clone size, as once, few, many or a class for expanded clones.

V gene	J gene	D gene	clone size	CDR3 DNA	CDR3 protein
TRBV5-6	TRBJ1-2	NA	NA	TGTGCCAGCAGCGCGGCCAGAAGCGATGGCTACACCTTC	CASSAARSDGYTF
TRBV3-2	TRBJ1-1	NA	few	TGTGCCAGCAGCCATAACTTACTTACAGGGGACGGCACTGAAGCTTTCTTT	CASSHNLLTGDGTEAFF
TRBV6-5	TRBJ2-7	NA	many	TGTGCCAGCAGTTACGGGGACGGGACAACCTACGAGCAGTACTTC	CASSYGDGTTYEQYF
TRBV5-6	TRBJ2-5	NA	few	TGTGCCAGCAGCCCGTCTCCGGACAGCCCTCAAGAGACCCAGTACTTC	CASSPSPDSPQETQYF
TRBV5-5	TRBJ2-3	NA	NA	TGTGCCAGCAGCCTGCGGGGGCCTCCCACAGATACGCAGTATTTT	CASSLRGPPTDTQYF
TRBV18	TRBJ1-1	NA	NA	TGTGCCAGCTCACCAAAAAGGGCACCGAGACATCCCACTGAAGCTTTCTTT	CASSPKRAPRHPTEAFF
TRBV7-9	TRBJ2-4	TRBD1	NA	TGTGCCAGCAGCTTACCGACAGGGCTAGCCAAAAACATTCAGTACTTC	CASSLPTGLAKNIQYF
TRBV11-2	TRBJ1-3	NA	NA	TGTGCCAGCAGGCGGTTGGGAAACACCATATATTTT	CASRRLGNTIYF
TRBV11-2	TRBJ2-3	NA	NA	TGTGCCAGCAGCTTGGGGGCGGGAAGCACAGATACGCAGTATTTT	CASSLGAGSTDTQYF
TRBV6-5	TRBJ1-1	NA	NA	TGTGCCAGCAGTTACATTGGGAAGGTGGGCACTGAAGCTTTCTTT	CASSYIGKVGTEAFF
TRBV7-6	TRBJ1-4	NA	NA	TGTGCCAGCAGCCCACTGCGGGGGCATGAAAAACTGTTTTTT	CASSPLRGHEKLFF
TRBV5-6	TRBJ2-5	TRBD2	NA	TGTGCCGGCTCCCGGCTAGCGGAAGAGACCCAGTACTTC	CAGSRLAEETQYF
TRBV7-2	TRBJ1-1	NA	few	TGTGCCAGCAGCTTATTCACCCGGACAGTTGAAGCTTTCTTT	CASSLFTRTVEAFF
TRBV28	TRBJ1-6	NA	few	TGTGCCAGCAAAGTGGCAGGCTGGAACCCCCTCCACTTT	CASKVAGWNPLHF
TRBV6-2/TRBV6-3	TRBJ1-5	NA	NA	TGTGCCAGCAGTTCAAACAATCAGCCCCAGCATTTT	CASSSNNQPQHF
TRBV11-1	TRBJ1-6	NA	few	TGTGCCAGCAGCTTAAAGGGGAGCGGATTACCCCTCCACTTT	CASSLKGSGLPLHF
TRBV3-1	TRBJ1-5	NA	few	TGTGCCAGCAGCCAAGATAGCAGCTTCAATCAGCCCCAGCATTTT	CASSQDSSFNQPQHF
TRBV28	TRBJ1-6	TRBD1	few	TGTGCCAGCAGTTTGCAGGGGGCCTATAATTCACCCCTCCACTTT	CASSLQGAYNSPLHF
TRBV21-1	TRBJ1-2	NA	many	TGTGCCAGCAGCCTCAAGAGTACGGGGGAGGCGGCAGGCTACACCTTC	CASSLKSTGEAAGYTF
TRBV6-4	TRBJ2-3	TRBD1	NA	TGTGCCAGCAGTGAAACAGGGGGACGCACAGATACGCAGTATTTT	CASSETGGRTDTQYF
TRBV7-9	TRBJ1-2	NA	NA	TGTGCCAGCAGCTTAGGCGGCGATCGACTCTATGGCTACACCTTC	CASSLGGDRLYGYTF
TRBV29-1	TRBJ1-2	NA	few	TGCAGCGTTGTCAGGGATGGACAGAATAACTATGGCTACACCTTC	CSVVRDGQNNYGYTF
TRBV6-2/TRBV6-3	TRBJ1-1	NA	many	TGTGCCAGCAGTTACCCGGTTGGCACTGAAGCTTTCTTT	CASSYPVGTEAFF
TRBV18	TRBJ1-1	NA	many	TGTGCCAGCTCACCCCTCTCCGGAAACACTGAAGCTTTCTTT	CASSPLSGNTEAFF
TRBV5-1	TRBJ2-5	NA	few	TGCGCCAGCAGCCCGGGACGGTTTGAAGAGACCCAGTACTTC	CASSPGRFEETQYF
TRBV4-1	TRBJ2-5	NA	few	TGCGCCAGCAGCCAAGTTGTGCGGGAGACCCAGTACTTC	CASSQVVRETQYF
TRBV6-5	TRBJ1-6	NA	NA	TGTGCCACCCTGGGGGGGAGCTCCTATAATTCACCCCTCCACTTT	CATLGGSSYNSPLHF
TRBV5-5	TRBJ1-5	NA	few	TGTGCCAGCAGCTTGTCCAGTTATAGCAATCAGCCCCAGCATTTT	CASSLSSYSNQPQHF
TRBV7-9	TRBJ1-2	NA	NA	TGTGCCAGCAGCAGTAGACAGGACGGAAATAACTATGGCTACACCTTC	CASSSRQDGNNYGYTF
TRBV7-9	TRBJ1-6	NA	NA	TGTGCCAGCAGCGCGGACAGCTTTTATTCACCCCTCCACTTT	CASSADSFYSPLHF
TRBV7-9	TRBJ1-1	NA	few	TGTGCCAGCAGCCGAGACGTTGAAGCTTTCTTT	CASSRDVEAFF
TRBV12-5	TRBJ1-4	NA	few	TGTGCTAGTGGGACACTCGGTCGGCAACTGTTTTTT	CASGTLGRQLFF
TRBV27	TRBJ1-2	NA	NA	TGTGCCAGCAGTTTTACGGGGAATGGCTACACCTTC	CASSFTGNGYTF
TRBV4-1	TRBJ2-1	TRBD2	few	TGCGCCAGCAGCCACGAGACTAGCGGGGGGCTGAATGAGCAGTTCTTC	CASSHETSGGLNEQFF
TRBV7-6	TRBJ2-2	TRBD1	few	TGTGCCAGCAGCCCACCGGGACAGGGAACCGGGGAGCTGTTTTTT	CASSPPGQGTGELFF
TRBV6-1	TRBJ2-4	NA	many	TGTGCCAGCAGTGTCTCCAGGGCGGACATTCAGTACTTC	CASSVSRADIQYF
TRBV29-1	TRBJ1-1	TRBD1	NA	TGCAGCCTCCGGACAGGCGAGACTGAAGCTTTCTTT	CSLRTGETEAFF
TRBV19	TRBJ2-3	TRBD1	many	TGTGCCAGTAAGGGACAGGGCGCAGATACGCAGTATTTT	CASKGQGADTQYF
TRBV5-1	TRBJ1-5	NA	many	TGCGCCAGCAGCCTCTCGACAGGAAATCAGCCCCAGCATTTT	CASSLSTGNQPQHF
TRBV20-1	TRBJ2-3	NA	many	TGCAGTGCTAGAGGGACACCCTCTCGCACAGATACGCAGTATTTT	CSARGTPSRTDTQYF
TRBV28	TRBJ1-1	TRBD1	NA	TGTGCCAGCGCCCCGGACAGGGCGGGCACTGAAGCTTTCTTT	CASAPDRAGTEAFF
TRBV7-2	TRBJ1-1	NA	few	TGTGCCAGCAGCTTTACAAGGTTTTGGAACACTGAAGCTTTCTTT	CASSFTRFWNTEAFF
TRBV11-1	TRBJ1-1	NA	NA	TGTGCCAGCAGCTTATTCAGCCAGATAGATACTGAAGCTTTCTTT	CASSLFSQIDTEAFF
TRBV7-8	TRBJ2-4	TRBD1	NA	TGTGCCAGCAGCTCCTCCAGGACAGGGGGCAAAAACATTCAGTACTTC	CASSSSRTGGKNIQYF
TRBV6-5	TRBJ2-3	TRBD1	NA	TGTGCCAGCAGAAGGACAGGGGACACAGATACGCAGTATTTT	CASRRTGDTDTQYF
TRBV7-3	TRBJ2-2	NA	NA	TGTGCCAGCAGCTTGTCCGACACCACCGGGGAGCTGTTTTTT	CASSLSDTTGELFF